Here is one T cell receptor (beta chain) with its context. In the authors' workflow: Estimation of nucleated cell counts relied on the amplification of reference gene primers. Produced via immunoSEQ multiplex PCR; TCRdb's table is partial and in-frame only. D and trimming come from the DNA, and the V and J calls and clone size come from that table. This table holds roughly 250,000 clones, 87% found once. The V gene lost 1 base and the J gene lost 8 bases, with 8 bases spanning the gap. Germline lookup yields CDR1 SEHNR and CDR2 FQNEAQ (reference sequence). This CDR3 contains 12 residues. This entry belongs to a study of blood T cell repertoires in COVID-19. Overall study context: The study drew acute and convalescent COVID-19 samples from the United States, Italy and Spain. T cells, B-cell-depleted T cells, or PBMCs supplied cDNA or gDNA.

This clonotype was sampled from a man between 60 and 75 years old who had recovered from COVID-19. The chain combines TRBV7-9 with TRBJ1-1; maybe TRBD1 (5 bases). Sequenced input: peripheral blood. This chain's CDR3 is CASSLVGGEAFF. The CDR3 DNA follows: TGTGCCAGCAGCTTAGTCGGGGGGGAAGCTTTCTTT.